These 32 T cell receptor beta chains originate from one sample sequenced in a study of cytomegalovirus exposure and HLA in healthy donors. Primers: 60 Vbeta forward and 13 Jbeta reverse. Sequenced by immunoSEQ multiplex PCR; TCRdb stores in-frame clones only, minus some. The data contain 95,000 to 150,000 clones, around 80% of them singletons. The sequenced material came from PBMCs. The source is a female donor in good health and CMV-seropositive.

This chain uses TRBV5-6 with TRBJ1-1; TRBD1 aligns across 7 bases. CDR3 length: 14 residues. CDR1 is SGHDT, CDR2 YYEEEE, per germline. V lost 4 bases and J lost 5; bases outside the gene matches: 8. CDR3 coding DNA: TGTGCCAGCAGCCGAAGGGGGCGGGTTACTGAAGCTTTCTTT. It codes for CASSRRGRVTEAFF.

The chain recombines TRBV2 with TRBJ1-2; unclear D gene. Per germline, CDR1 SNHLY and CDR2 FYNNEI. Deletions cut 6 bases from V and 1 base from J, with 15 bases between. The CDR3 has 15 residues. Here the CDR3 DNA reads TGTGCCAGCAGGGTCGGAGCCGTCCTTAACTATGGCTACACCTTC. The encoded protein is CASRVGAVLNYGYTF.

Details on this clone: At one end, the junction sequence differs from germline, possibly due to a read error. This chain links TRBV11-2 with TRBJ2-5, with a weak D call TRBD1 (5 bases). CDR1 and CDR2 from the germline V gene are SGHAT and FQNNGV. This CDR3 contains 12 residues. The CDR3 nucleotides read TGTGCCAGCAGCCCACTGCCGTTCCCACAGGACTTC. Its protein product is CASSPLPFPQDF.

This clone has just one count. The CDR3 nucleotides read TGCGCCAGCAGGCCCCACCAGGCTAGCGGGGGGGCCCCCATGACAGATACGCAGTATTTT. Its translation is CASRPHQASGGAPMTDTQYF. V and J are TRBV5-1 and TRBJ2-3, with 12 bases identical to TRBD2. Germline loops: CDR1 SGHRS, CDR2 YFSETQ. CDR3 length: 20 residues. The trim removed 5 bases at V and 3 bases at J, leaving 19 bases unmatched.

V usage is TRBV7-2 and J usage is TRBJ1-1; 8 nucleotides line up with TRBD1. CDR3 length: 14 amino acids. Germline V gene lookup returns CDR1 SGHTA and CDR2 FQGNSA. With V trimmed by 8 bases and J by 7 bases, 12 bases remained unmatched. The CDR3 sequence: CASLQGAPGHEAFF. The CDR3 DNA reads TGTGCCAGCCTCCAGGGGGCGCCTGGACATGAAGCTTTCTTT.

This clone has just one count. The rearrangement joins TRBV7-9 to TRBJ2-3; 8 bases are a match to TRBD1. CDR1 and CDR2 from the germline V gene are SEHNR and FQNEAQ (reference sequence). CDR3 length equals 16 residues. J was trimmed by 1 base and V by 4 bases; bases with no gene match: 7. CDR3 in amino acids: CASSSVRGLGTDTQYF. CDR3 nucleotide sequence: TGTGCCAGCAGCTCCGTCAGGGGGCTAGGCACAGATACGCAGTATTTT.

The chain has TRBV7-2 and TRBJ2-3; D is possibly TRBD2 (7 bases). Trimming stripped 5 bases from V and 6 bases from J, with 18 bases between. Per the germline V gene, CDR1 is SGHTA and CDR2 is FQGNSA. CDR3 length: 15 amino acids. Here the CDR3 DNA reads TGTGCCAGCAGCCCCAGGGGAGGGAGGACGGATACGCAGTATTTT. It codes for CASSPRGGRTDTQYF.

The chain combines TRBV6-5 with TRBJ1-2; 9 bases are shared with TRBD1. The CDR3 has 14 amino acids. Per germline, CDR1 MNHEY and CDR2 SVGAGI. The V gene end was trimmed by 0 bases and the J gene end by 9 bases; junction bases not matched to a gene: 5. The CDR3 is CASSYSGQGSSYTF. CDR3 nucleotides: TGTGCCAGCAGTTACTCGGGACAGGGCTCAAGCTACACCTTC.

This clone has a handful of counts. The chain links TRBV5-5 to TRBJ1-1; 9 bases are a match to TRBD1. CDR3 size: 15 residues. With 0 bases clipped from V and 11 bases from J, the junction kept 11 bases outside the gene matches. Per germline, CDR1 SGHKS and CDR2 YYEKEE (reference sequence). CDR3 nucleotides: TGTGCCAGCAGCTTGGGGGTGGGGACAGGGTCCCCCGCTTTCTTT. Residues: CASSLGVGTGSPAFF.

The chain links TRBV2 to TRBJ1-2; D is unclear. The CDR3 consists of 12 residues. Per the germline V gene, CDR1 is SNHLY and CDR2 is FYNNEI. V gave up 4 bases and J gave up 8 bases, with 11 bases separating them. The DNA for the CDR3 is TGTGCCAGCAGTGGTCAGGCAGAGGGCTACACCTTC. As protein: CASSGQAEGYTF. Full variable domain (outside the CDR3, taken from reference TRBV2 and TRBJ1-2): EPEVTQTPSHQVTQMGQEVILRCVPISNHLYFYWYRQILGQKVEFLVSFYNNEISEKSEIFDDQFSVERPDGSNFTLKIRSTKLEDSAMYFCASSGQAEGYTFGSGTRLTVV.

This clone was observed once. CDR3 residues: CASSLIRGSGANVLTF. The DNA of the CDR3 is TGTGCCAGCAGCTTAATACGAGGCTCTGGGGCCAACGTCCTGACTTTC. The V and J genes are TRBV5-8 and TRBJ2-6, with D unresolved. This CDR3 region has 16 residues. Trimming pared 2 bases from V and 0 bases from J, leaving 9 bases between. The V gene's germline CDR1 is SGHTS and CDR2 YDEGEE.

In this sample, this clone turned up once. This chain uses TRBV5-1 with TRBJ2-3, with 9 positions matching TRBD2. The CDR3 is 17 amino acids. Germline V gene sequence: CDR1 SGHRS, CDR2 YFSETQ. The J segment lost 4 bases and the V segment lost 1 base, leaving 10 bases of the junction unmatched. The CDR3 spells CASSLSASGELADTQYF. The DNA for the CDR3 is TGCGCCAGCAGCTTGTCTGCTAGCGGGGAACTGGCAGATACGCAGTATTTT.

The V gene is TRBV19, the J gene TRBJ1-6; 8 nucleotides agree with TRBD1. The germline CDR1 and CDR2 sequences are LNHDA and SQIVND (reference sequence). J lost 6 bases, V lost 3 bases, and 4 bases had no gene match. The length of the CDR3 is 15 residues. CDR3 sequence reads: CASSISGQANSPLHF. The CDR3 DNA sequence: TGTGCCAGTAGTATTTCGGGACAGGCTAATTCACCCCTCCACTTT.

V usage is TRBV6-6 and J usage is TRBJ2-2, with unresolved D. Germline V gene sequence: CDR1 MNHNY, CDR2 SVGAGI (reference sequence). CDR3 length: 15 amino acids. Trimming cost V 10 bases and J 0 bases, with 15 bases left between them. CDR3 amino acids: CATERRVANTGELFF. CDR3 sequence (DNA): TGTGCCACCGAGAGGAGAGTCGCGAACACCGGGGAGCTGTTTTTT.

The J gene is TRBJ1-2, the V gene TRBV4-2; 8 positions match TRBD1. The CDR3 consists of 15 residues. Germline V lookup: CDR1 LGHNA, CDR2 YNFKEQ. V gave up 1 base and J gave up 10 bases; unmatched junction bases: 11. The CDR3 spells CASSQVGTGGFDYTF. CDR3 in DNA: TGTGCCAGCAGCCAAGTCGGGACAGGTGGTTTTGACTACACCTTC.

The chain uses TRBV28 and TRBJ2-3; D gene uncertain. This CDR3 spans 12 amino acids. V lost 9 bases to trimming and J lost 2 bases, with 9 bases between them. Per the germline V gene, CDR1 is MDHEN and CDR2 is SYDVKM. The CDR3 nucleotides read TGTGCCAGTTCTGTCTCCACAGATACGCAGTATTTT. Residues: CASSVSTDTQYF.

The chain carries TRBV6-5 and TRBJ1-2; TRBD1 aligns across 10 bases. The trim removed 6 bases at V and 7 bases at J, leaving 5 bases unmatched. Germline V gene lookup returns CDR1 MNHEY and CDR2 SVGAGI. This CDR3 region has 13 residues. The CDR3 reads CASRDRGRFGYTF. CDR3 sequence (DNA): TGTGCCAGCAGGGACAGGGGGAGGTTTGGCTACACCTTC.

This clone was counted between two and nine times. This chain links TRBV29-1 with TRBJ1-1, with 7 bases aligning to TRBD1. The CDR3 runs to 13 residues. J was trimmed by 0 bases and V by 7 bases; bases with no gene match: 5. Germline V gene data show CDR1 as SQVTM and CDR2 as ANQGSEA. CDR3 DNA: TGCAGCGGCCGGGACAGTTTGAACACTGAAGCTTTCTTT. Protein product: CSGRDSLNTEAFF.

The genes are TRBV7-8 and TRBJ1-2; D gene ambiguous. Per the germline V gene, CDR1 is SGHVS and CDR2 is FQNEAQ. CDR3 size: 14 residues. Trimming took 5 bases from V and 8 from J, leaving 18 bases between them. The CDR3 region is CASSASGSPWGYTF. CDR3 DNA sequence: TGTGCCAGCAGCGCTAGTGGCAGTCCTTGGGGCTACACCTTC.

The genes are TRBV5-8 and TRBJ2-2, with 12 bases that match TRBD2. V was pared by 5 bases and J by 2 bases, with 7 bases of the junction left unmatched. This CDR3 contains 17 residues. Germline V lookup: CDR1 SGHTS, CDR2 YDEGEE. CDR3 sequence reads: CASRLLAGGPNTGELFF. Written as DNA, the CDR3 is TGTGCCAGCAGACTACTAGCGGGGGGACCAAACACCGGGGAGCTGTTTTTT.

J is TRBJ1-6 and V is TRBV19; D is uncertain. The V end lost 5 bases, the J end lost 10 bases, and 15 bases lay between the germline ends. In germline, CDR1 is LNHDA, CDR2 SQIVND (reference sequence). The CDR3 sequence is 14 residues long. The CDR3 sequence is CASSVRTTESPLHF. The CDR3 region has the DNA TGTGCCAGTAGTGTCCGAACCACAGAGTCACCCCTCCACTTT.

The chain combines TRBV18 with TRBJ2-2; no clear D gene. The CDR3 loop spans 14 amino acids. Germline V lookup: CDR1 KGHSH, CDR2 LQKENI. Deletions cut 3 bases from V and 4 bases from J, with 9 bases between. CDR3 residues: CASSPRSRTGELFF. The CDR3 nucleotides read TGTGCCAGCTCACCGAGGTCCCGCACCGGGGAGCTGTTTTTT.

The V and J genes are TRBV4-2 and TRBJ2-3; 15 bases align to TRBD2. The CDR3 has 20 amino acids. Germline V gene lookup returns CDR1 LGHNA and CDR2 YNFKEQ. J was trimmed by 1 base and V by 4 bases; bases with no gene match: 12. The CDR3 protein is CASSRGVGLAGGPRTDTQYF. In DNA, the CDR3 is TGTGCCAGCAGCCGAGGGGTCGGACTAGCGGGGGGGCCGCGCACAGATACGCAGTATTTT.

V and J are TRBV5-1 and TRBJ2-5; 9 positions match TRBD2. The CDR3 consists of 15 residues. Per germline, CDR1 SGHRS and CDR2 YFSETQ. The trim removed 7 bases at V and 5 bases at J, leaving 12 bases unmatched. The CDR3 protein is CASRERRGGAETQYF. The CDR3 nucleotides read TGCGCCAGCCGGGAGAGGCGGGGGGGCGCTGAGACCCAGTACTTC.

The J gene is TRBJ1-3, the V gene TRBV5-1; D gene unclear. V was clipped by 0 bases and J by 4 bases, with 8 bases between them. Germline V gives CDR1 SGHRS, CDR2 YFSETQ. The CDR3 loop spans 14 amino acids. The CDR3 is CASSLGGAGNTIYF. CDR3 in DNA: TGCGCCAGCAGCTTGGGAGGAGCGGGAAACACCATATATTTT.

The chain couples TRBV5-4 to TRBJ2-2; TRBD2 aligns across 7 bases. The germline CDR1 and CDR2 sequences are SGHNT and YYREEE (reference sequence). After removal of 4 bases from V and 4 bases from J, the junction contained 7 bases not matched to a gene. The CDR3 loop spans 15 amino acids. This chain's CDR3 is CASSPGGIGTGELFF. CDR3 nucleotide sequence: TGTGCCAGCAGCCCCGGGGGGATCGGCACCGGGGAGCTGTTTTTT.

The genes are TRBV28 and TRBJ1-5, with 8 bases fitting TRBD1. The CDR3 is 12 amino acids. Trimming removed 5 bases from V and 6 bases from J; junction bases left unmatched: 0. Germline CDR1 is MDHEN and CDR2 is SYDVKM. The CDR3 is CASSTGGQPQHF. The CDR3 DNA sequence: TGTGCCAGCAGTACAGGGGGTCAGCCCCAGCATTTT.

The rearrangement links TRBV14 to TRBJ1-2, with unresolved D. Germline assignment: CDR1 SGHDN and CDR2 FVKESK. The CDR3 spans 13 residues. The ends were cut back, 0 bases at V and 2 bases at J, with 4 bases in the middle. Here the CDR3 reads CASSQDRNYGYTF. The DNA of the CDR3 is TGTGCCAGCAGCCAAGACAGAAACTATGGCTACACCTTC.

The CDR3 DNA reads TGTGCCAGCAGCCCCCAACAGGGAATAGCTTTCTTT. Residues: CASSPQQGIAFF. The genes are TRBV7-3 and TRBJ1-1; D might be TRBD1 (6 bases). Germline-derived CDR1 and CDR2 are SGHTA and FQGTGA. The CDR3 totals 12 residues. Trimming left V 5 bases short and J 10 bases short, with 14 bases between.

This rearrangement joins TRBV18 to TRBJ2-7; D perhaps matches TRBD2 (6 bases). The V end was cut by 2 bases, the J end by 7 bases, with 18 bases between. CDR1 is KGHSH, CDR2 LQKENI, per germline. CDR3 length: 15 residues. The CDR3 nucleotides are TGTGCCAGCTCACCATCGACGGGAGCAACTGGGGAGCAGTACTTC. This gives the protein CASSPSTGATGEQYF. Looking up the rest from reference TRBV18 and TRBJ2-7 gives the full variable domain: NAGVMQNPRHLVRRRGQEARLRCSPMKGHSHVYWYRQLPEEGLKFMVYLQKENIIDESGMPKERFSAEFPKEGPSILRIQQVVRGDSAAYFCASSPSTGATGEQYFGPGTRLTVT.

This clone was detected only a few times. This rearrangement joins TRBV14 to TRBJ1-4, with D possibly being TRBD1 (5 bases). Looked up from germline, CDR1 is SGHDN and CDR2 is FVKESK. Trimming shortened V by 1 base and J by 4 bases, and 13 bases separated the two germline ends. The CDR3 runs to 16 residues. CDR3 sequence: CASSQGTAGLNEKLFF. CDR3 DNA sequence: TGTGCCAGCAGCCAAGGGACGGCAGGGCTTAATGAAAAACTGTTTTTT.

This clone was counted a few times. The J gene is TRBJ2-7, the V gene TRBV2, with D maybe TRBD1 (5 bases). V dropped 5 bases and J dropped 5 bases, with 10 bases sitting between them. The germline V gene encodes CDR1 SNHLY and CDR2 FYNNEI. This CDR3 has 12 amino acids. Written as DNA, the CDR3 is TGTGCCAGCAGTCCACAGGTCGACGAGCAGTACTTC. Translation gives CASSPQVDEQYF.